This is a list of T cell receptor beta chains from one sample in a study of PD-1 blockade in mismatch repair-deficient tumors. Libraries were prepared by immunoSEQ multiplex PCR; TCRdb keeps only in-frame clonotypes and omits some of them. This table has some 45,000 clones, over 75% appearing once. The source was PBMCs, collected before pembrolizumab treatment. These receptors all stem from an adult with mismatch repair-deficient cancer. Each CDR3 is given with its conserved first and last residue. Each record gives: V gene, J gene, CDR3 protein.

V gene: TRBV5-4
J gene: NA
CDR3 protein: CASSLGSGSSYEQYF

V gene: TRBV5-4
J gene: TRBJ1-4
CDR3 protein: CASSPGQGLRKLFF

V gene: TRBV2
J gene: TRBJ2-7
CDR3 protein: CAAGPGYEQYF

V gene: TRBV18
J gene: TRBJ1-5
CDR3 protein: CASSPDRVGNQPQHF

V gene: TRBV18
J gene: TRBJ2-7
CDR3 protein: CASSPQLPDSTYEQYF

V gene: TRBV30
J gene: TRBJ1-4
CDR3 protein: CAWRKAGELFF

V gene: TRBV5-6
J gene: TRBJ1-1
CDR3 protein: CASSPIGGTEAFF

V gene: TRBV13
J gene: TRBJ2-1
CDR3 protein: CASRTTNYNEQFF

V gene: TRBV19
J gene: TRBJ1-3
CDR3 protein: CASRPKGGETAGNTIYF

V gene: TRBV19
J gene: TRBJ2-6
CDR3 protein: CASSITGSGANVLTF

V gene: TRBV5-1
J gene: TRBJ2-3
CDR3 protein: CASSWWEPDTQYF